A selection of T cell receptor beta chains follows, all from one sample in a study of blood T cells in healthy people across ages. TCRdb reanalysed the 5' RACE reads using MiXCR and keeps one entry per CDR3 protein. The sample contains 500,000 to 650,000 distinct CDR3 sequences, approximately 26% of which appear only once. These records were also assigned to another study, of T cells of mothers and their children.

The material sequenced was blood. Source of these receptors: a boy aged 2-15 years in good health. Each CDR3 is given with its conserved first and last residue. A D gene is named only where the DNA matches it firmly. Clone size is not always given. Where it is, it says once, few, many or a class for expanded clones.

D gene,clone size,CDR3 length,V gene,J gene,CDR3 protein,CDR3 DNA
NA,few,14,TRBV6-1,TRBJ1-4,CASSTFDSGEKLFF,TGTGCCAGCAGTACATTCGACAGCGGTGAAAAACTGTTTTTT
TRBD1,few,16,TRBV4-1,TRBJ1-5,CASSQTGQGAVQPQHF,TGCGCCAGCAGCCAAACGGGACAGGGGGCGGTTCAGCCCCAGCATTTT
NA,NA,14,TRBV5-1,TRBJ2-5,CASGEGGPQETQYF,TGCGCCAGCGGTGAAGGGGGTCCCCAAGAGACCCAGTACTTC
TRBD1,NA,14,TRBV12-3/TRBV12-4,TRBJ2-7,CASRDRSSPYEQYF,TGTGCCAGCAGGGACAGGTCTTCACCCTACGAGCAGTACTTC
TRBD2,NA,14,TRBV20-1,TRBJ2-1,CSASVSGSLGEQFF,TGCAGTGCTAGTGTTAGCGGGAGTTTGGGTGAGCAGTTCTTC
NA,NA,14,TRBV6-2/TRBV6-3,TRBJ2-5,CASSNADSGETQYF,TGTGCCAGCAGTAACGCGGACAGCGGAGAGACCCAGTACTTC
NA,few,14,TRBV11-2,TRBJ2-5,CASSPTPGGEAQYF,TGTGCCAGCAGCCCGACTCCGGGGGGCGAGGCCCAGTACTTC
NA,NA,15,TRBV12-3/TRBV12-4,TRBJ2-3,CASSLARTSTDTQYF,TGTGCCAGCAGTTTGGCCAGAACGAGCACAGATACGCAGTATTTT
NA,NA,14,TRBV6-2/TRBV6-3,TRBJ2-5,CASSYSTTVETQYF,TGTGCCAGCAGTTACTCGACTACGGTGGAGACCCAGTACTTC
NA,few,17,TRBV5-1,TRBJ1-2,CASSLDPFRAGDYGYTF,TGCGCCAGCAGCTTGGACCCGTTTCGGGCAGGGGACTATGGCTACACCTTC
TRBD1,NA,13,TRBV30,TRBJ2-7,CAWIRQGIHEQYF,TGTGCCTGGATTCGACAGGGGATCCACGAGCAGTACTTC
NA,few,13,TRBV21-1,TRBJ2-7,CASSKAGSYEQYF,TGTGCCAGCAGCAAAGCTGGGTCCTACGAGCAGTACTTC
NA,once,13,TRBV15,TRBJ2-5,CATRSILTETQYF,TGTGCCACCAGATCCATCCTCACGGAGACCCAGTACTTC
TRBD2,few,12,TRBV5-5,TRBJ2-7,CASADGGSEQYF,TGTGCCAGCGCCGACGGGGGGTCCGAGCAGTACTTC
TRBD1,many,14,TRBV7-2,TRBJ2-7,CASSPGTGKVGQYF,TGTGCCAGCAGCCCCGGGACAGGGAAGGTGGGGCAGTACTTC
TRBD2,few,16,TRBV12-3/TRBV12-4,TRBJ2-5,CASSPVAGGNQETQYF,TGTGCCAGCAGTCCTGTAGCGGGAGGGAATCAAGAGACCCAGTACTTC
NA,NA,14,TRBV23-1,TRBJ2-4,CAPRTDLAKNIQYF,TGCGCCCCCCGGACAGATCTAGCCAAAAACATTCAGTACTTC
NA,NA,13,TRBV29-1,TRBJ1-2,CSVGGVGEDGYTF,TGCAGCGTTGGGGGAGTAGGGGAGGATGGCTACACCTTC
TRBD2,NA,16,TRBV10-1,TRBJ2-3,CASGTSGVSSTDTQYF,TGCGCCAGCGGGACTAGCGGGGTTTCTAGCACAGATACGCAGTATTTT
TRBD2,few,19,TRBV6-5,TRBJ2-1,CASSYSYLAGGIINDEQFF,TGTGCCAGCAGTTACTCGTATCTAGCGGGAGGTATAATTAACGATGAGCAGTTCTTC
TRBD2,NA,16,TRBV5-1,TRBJ2-1,CASSSGTSGGYNEQFF,TGCGCCAGCAGCTCAGGGACTAGCGGGGGATACAATGAGCAGTTCTTC
TRBD2,NA,18,TRBV20-1,TRBJ2-5,CSARVNGTSGGRGETQYF,TGCAGTGCTAGAGTCAATGGGACTAGCGGGGGGCGGGGAGAGACCCAGTACTTC
TRBD2,few,17,TRBV20-1,TRBJ2-5,CSARDPLTSGVRETQYF,TGCAGTGCTAGAGATCCCCTGACTAGCGGGGTCAGGGAGACCCAGTACTTC
NA,few,16,TRBV7-9,TRBJ2-1,CASSKGDRKKYNEQFF,TGTGCCAGCAGCAAAGGCGACAGGAAAAAATACAATGAGCAGTTCTTC
NA,few,11,TRBV7-9,TRBJ2-1,CASSLTPEQFF,TGTGCCAGCAGCTTAACTCCTGAGCAGTTCTTC
NA,few,14,TRBV25-1,TRBJ2-7,CASSEKAASYEQYF,TGTGCCAGCAGTGAAAAAGCTGCTTCCTACGAGCAGTACTTC
NA,NA,16,TRBV4-3,TRBJ1-4,CASSQARSIYNEKLFF,TGCGCCAGCAGCCAAGCACGGTCTATTTATAATGAAAAACTGTTTTTT
NA,NA,11,TRBV6-5,TRBJ2-7,CASSHRSEQYF,TGTGCCAGCAGTCATAGAAGCGAGCAGTACTTC
NA,once,11,TRBV29-1,TRBJ2-1,CSVSRDNEQFF,TGCAGCGTTAGCAGAGACAATGAGCAGTTCTTC
TRBD2,few,16,TRBV4-3,TRBJ2-2,CASSPGTSGMYGELFF,TGCGCCAGCAGTCCCGGGACTAGCGGGATGTACGGGGAGCTGTTTTTT
TRBD1,few,14,TRBV4-3,TRBJ2-7,CASSGQQGAYEQYF,TGCGCCAGCAGCGGACAACAGGGGGCCTACGAGCAGTACTTC
NA,NA,13,TRBV12-3/TRBV12-4,TRBJ1-1,CASSFGRYTEAFF,TGTGCCAGCAGTTTCGGGAGGTACACTGAAGCTTTCTTT
TRBD1,many,15,TRBV5-5,TRBJ2-1,CASSLEGASIYEQFF,TGTGCCAGCAGCCTCGAGGGGGCGTCGATATATGAGCAGTTCTTC
NA,NA,16,TRBV6-1,TRBJ1-3,CASSDIGAGDGNTIYF,TGTGCCAGCAGTGATATTGGGGCGGGGGATGGAAACACCATATATTTT
NA,few,13,TRBV7-6,TRBJ1-1,CASSSRDGRRAFF,TGTGCCAGCAGCTCTAGGGACGGGCGGCGAGCTTTCTTT
TRBD1,few,15,TRBV9,TRBJ1-4,CASSVGTGGAEKLFF,TGTGCCAGCAGCGTAGGGACAGGGGGCGCAGAAAAACTGTTTTTT
NA,few,14,TRBV2,TRBJ1-1,CASIEGAQNTEAFF,TGTGCCAGCATAGAGGGTGCCCAGAACACTGAAGCTTTCTTT